Following are 26 T cell receptor beta chains from one sample sequenced in a study of cytomegalovirus exposure and HLA in healthy donors. It was with 60 Vbeta and 13 Jbeta primers that the PCR ran. Clones were sequenced by immunoSEQ multiplex PCR, and TCRdb holds only the in-frame ones, with some missing. The repertoire holds tens of thousands of clones, with 82% as singletons. Sequenced input: PBMCs. All receptors come from a man aged 18-30 years in good health and CMV-seronegative.

This chain links TRBV27 with TRBJ2-7; TRBD1 might be the D (5 bases). With 3 bases removed from V and 5 bases from J, the gap between germline ends came to 17 bases. Per germline, CDR1 MNHEY and CDR2 SMNVEV (reference sequence). CDR3 length equals 15 residues. The CDR3 protein is CASSFVWQGRNEQYF. The CDR3 DNA follows: TGTGCCAGCAGTTTTGTTTGGCAGGGTAGAAACGAGCAGTACTTC.

The chain employs TRBV6-1 and TRBJ2-7; maybe TRBD1 (5 bases). The V and J ends lost 2 bases and 0 bases respectively, with 11 bases between them. There are 15 residues in the CDR3. CDR1 is MNHNS, CDR2 SASEGT, per germline. The CDR3 protein is CASSEYVTDSYEQYF. The CDR3, as DNA: TGTGCCAGCAGTGAATATGTGACAGACTCCTACGAGCAGTACTTC.

This clone was detected a few times. The rearrangement links TRBV29-1 to TRBJ1-3; 9 bases fit TRBD1. J was trimmed by 1 base and V by 1 base; bases with no gene match: 2. This CDR3 spans 15 amino acids. The germline V gene has CDR1 SQVTM and CDR2 ANQGSEA. This chain's CDR3 is CSVEAGTGSGNTIYF. In DNA form, the CDR3 reads TGCAGCGTTGAAGCCGGGACAGGGTCTGGAAACACCATATATTTT.

The genes are TRBV4-1 and TRBJ2-7, with D perhaps matching TRBD1 (5 bases). The CDR3 contains 16 residues. V was trimmed by 0 bases and J by 3 bases, leaving 15 bases between them. Germline CDR1 is MGHRA and CDR2 is YSYEKL. The CDR3 DNA is TGCGCCAGCAGCCAAGACCCCATCGAAAGGGGCTACGAGCAGTACTTC. Translating it yields CASSQDPIERGYEQYF.

This clone was seen a few times. The rearrangement links TRBV6-1 to TRBJ1-1, with 9 bases fitting TRBD1. CDR1 and CDR2 from the germline V gene are MNHNS and SASEGT. The CDR3 length is 15 residues. V shed 0 bases and J 6 bases; nucleotides not matched to a gene: 5. The CDR3 is CASSEADRGTSEAFF. CDR3 DNA: TGTGCCAGCAGTGAAGCGGACAGGGGTACTTCTGAAGCTTTCTTT.

In this sample, this clone turned up once. The rearrangement uses TRBV30 and TRBJ2-3, with D perhaps TRBD2 (6 bases). V lost 8 bases and J lost 1, with 19 bases in between. The CDR3 has 15 amino acids. CDR1 is GTSNPN, CDR2 SVGIG, per germline (reference sequence). The CDR3 region has the DNA TGTGCCGGGACCGGGACTCCTTCGGGCACAGATACGCAGTATTTT. It yields the protein CAGTGTPSGTDTQYF. Full variable domain (outside the CDR3, taken from reference TRBV30 and TRBJ2-3): SQTIHQWPATLVQPVGSPLSLECTVEGTSNPNLYWYRQAAGRGLQLLFYSVGIGQISSEVPQNLSASRPQDRQFILSSKKLLLSDSGFYLCAGTGTPSGTDTQYFGPGTRLTVL.

The CDR3 sequence: CASSSKRGGGTEAFF. The DNA for the CDR3 is TGTGCCAGCAGCTCTAAACGGGGGGGAGGGACTGAAGCTTTCTTT. The V call is TRBV7-2, the J call TRBJ1-1; weak D call: TRBD1 (5 bases). The V and J ends lost 4 bases and 5 bases respectively, with 17 bases between them. Per germline, CDR1 SGHTA and CDR2 FQGNSA. This CDR3 region has 15 residues.

This clone was seen once. The V call is TRBV2, the J call TRBJ1-4; 7 bases align to TRBD1. After removal of 6 bases from V and 0 bases from J, the junction contained 1 base not matched to a gene. The CDR3 runs 14 residues. Germline CDR1 reads SNHLY; CDR2 reads FYNNEI. CDR3 DNA: TGTGCCAGCAGGACAGGGTCAACTAATGAAAAACTGTTTTTT. It specifies CASRTGSTNEKLFF.

The rearrangement uses TRBV2 and TRBJ2-6; TRBD1 might be the D (6 bases). The V end was cut by 4 bases, the J end by 0 bases, with 13 bases between. The V gene's germline CDR1 is SNHLY and CDR2 FYNNEI. CDR3 length: 17 amino acids. The CDR3 spells CASSGRTVSSGANVLTF. The CDR3 coding sequence is TGTGCCAGCAGTGGACGGACAGTTAGCTCTGGGGCCAACGTCCTGACTTTC.

V and J are TRBV2 and TRBJ2-3, with 9 bases matching TRBD2. In germline, CDR1 is SNHLY, CDR2 FYNNEI. This CDR3 has 15 residues. The V segment lost 5 bases and the J segment 3 bases; nucleotides outside the gene matches: 6. The CDR3 sequence is CASSTRGGGTDTQYF. CDR3 DNA: TGTGCCAGCAGTACGCGCGGGGGGGGAACAGATACGCAGTATTTT.

On this clone: The same CDR3 arises from other DNA sequences in this sample as well. The V and J genes are TRBV5-1 and TRBJ1-4; D is possibly TRBD1 (6 bases). CDR1 is SGHRS and CDR2 is YFSETQ in the germline V gene. The CDR3 is 14 amino acids. V was trimmed by 4 bases and J by 5 bases, leaving 12 bases between them. For the CDR3, the DNA is TGCGCCAGCAGCCCAGGACAGCTCAATGAAAAACTGTTTTTT. This gives the protein CASSPGQLNEKLFF.

The chain links TRBV7-8 to TRBJ2-1; 9 positions match TRBD2. CDR3 length equals 20 residues. J gave up 7 bases and V 2 bases, and 21 bases lay outside the gene matches. Looked up from germline, CDR1 is SGHVS and CDR2 is FQNEAQ. CDR3 coding DNA: TGTGCCAGCAGCTTATTATTATCCGGAGGGCTAGCGGGGATTTATAATGAGCAGTTCTTC. Its translation is CASSLLLSGGLAGIYNEQFF.

This chain connects TRBV28 to TRBJ2-1, with 8 bases identical to TRBD2. CDR3 size: 19 residues. The ends lost 3 bases at V and 0 bases at J; junction bases unmatched: 13. Per germline, CDR1 MDHEN and CDR2 SYDVKM. CDR3: CASSFRLAGLRSSYNEQFF. The DNA of the CDR3 is TGTGCCAGCAGTTTTCGGCTAGCGGGCTTGAGGAGCTCCTACAATGAGCAGTTCTTC. Using reference TRBV28 and TRBJ2-1 for the parts outside the CDR3, the full variable domain is DVKVTQSSRYLVKRTGEKVFLECVQDMDHENMFWYRQDPGLGLRLIYFSYDVKMKEKGDIPEGYSVSREKKERFSLILESASTNQTSMYLCASSFRLAGLRSSYNEQFFGPGTRLTVL.

This clone was seen only a few times. The CDR3 DNA sequence: TGTGCCAGCAATGAGGGGGGTGAGAGCTATGGCTACACCTTC. Translation gives CASNEGGESYGYTF. V usage is TRBV6-1 and J usage is TRBJ1-2; a possible D gene is TRBD1 (6 bases). This CDR3 has 14 amino acids. Per germline, CDR1 MNHNS and CDR2 SASEGT. V gave up 7 bases and J gave up 4 bases, with 16 bases separating them.

The genes are TRBV19 and TRBJ1-2; D is uncertain. Trimming stripped 2 bases from V and 0 bases from J, with 10 bases between. The CDR3 has 15 residues. Germline-derived CDR1 and CDR2 are LNHDA and SQIVND (reference sequence). The CDR3 DNA reads as TGTGCCAGTAGTATACTCGGGAGAGCTAACTATGGCTACACCTTC. Residues: CASSILGRANYGYTF. Supplemented by reference TRBV19 and TRBJ1-2, the full variable domain reads DGGITQSPKYLFRKEGQNVTLSCEQNLNHDAMYWYRQDPGQGLRLIYYSQIVNDFQKGDIAEGYSVSREKKESFPLTVTSAQKNPTAFYLCASSILGRANYGYTFGSGTRLTVV.

The V call is TRBV19, the J call TRBJ2-3, with TRBD1 matching over 9 bases. CDR1 is LNHDA, CDR2 SQIVND, per germline (reference sequence). The V segment lost 6 bases and the J segment 2 bases; nucleotides outside the gene matches: 9. The CDR3 contains 16 residues. CDR3 sequence (DNA): TGTGCCAGTAGCCTCACAGGGGGCGGGATCACAGATACGCAGTATTTT. Translation: CASSLTGGGITDTQYF.

The rearrangement joins TRBV6-4 to TRBJ1-6; maybe TRBD1 (5 bases). V was shortened by 2 bases and J by 6 bases, with 5 bases between the two germline ends. Germline CDR1 MRHNA, CDR2 SNTAGT. The CDR3 loop spans 13 amino acids. In DNA, the CDR3 is TGTGCCAGCAGTGACAGGGGTAATTCACCCCTCCACTTT. Translating gives CASSDRGNSPLHF.

This chain connects TRBV4-1 to TRBJ1-4, with a weak D call TRBD1 (6 bases). Germline V gene sequence: CDR1 MGHRA, CDR2 YSYEKL. The CDR3 is 16 residues long. V was trimmed by 4 bases and J by 3 bases, leaving 15 bases between them. The chain's CDR3 is CASSPQGKAANEKLFF. The CDR3 region has the DNA TGCGCCAGCAGCCCTCAGGGGAAAGCGGCTAATGAAAAACTGTTTTTT.

The rearrangement links TRBV19 to TRBJ2-1; 8 bases match TRBD2. The CDR3 is 16 residues long. The V gene's germline CDR1 is LNHDA and CDR2 SQIVND (reference sequence). Trimming at V came to 2 bases and at J to 5 bases, leaving 8 bases not matched to a gene. The CDR3 DNA follows: TGTGCCAGTAGTATACGGCTGCGAGCGGGAGACAATGAGCAGTTCTTC. Translated: CASSIRLRAGDNEQFF. The full variable domain, its missing parts supplied by reference TRBV19 and TRBJ2-1, is DGGITQSPKYLFRKEGQNVTLSCEQNLNHDAMYWYRQDPGQGLRLIYYSQIVNDFQKGDIAEGYSVSREKKESFPLTVTSAQKNPTAFYLCASSIRLRAGDNEQFFGPGTRLTVL.

The chain is built from TRBV2 and TRBJ1-1, with a tentative D call TRBD1 (5 bases). The germline V and J ends were trimmed by 6 bases and 6 bases, with 17 bases remaining between them. Germline CDR1 and CDR2: SNHLY and FYNNEI. The CDR3 runs to 14 residues. CDR3 DNA sequence: TGTGCCAGCAGGGTGAGTTTTTTGGGGCCTGAAGCTTTCTTT. It codes for CASRVSFLGPEAFF.

The chain joins TRBV11-3 to TRBJ1-1, with 7 bases lining up with TRBD1. With V trimmed by 1 base and J by 11 bases, 7 bases remained unmatched. The CDR3 extends over 13 amino acids. Germline V lookup: CDR1 SGHNT, CDR2 YENEEA. The CDR3 nucleotides read TGTGCCAGCAGCTTAGGGGACAGCAGAGTGGCTTTCTTT. Translated, it gives CASSLGDSRVAFF.

The chain employs TRBV4-3 and TRBJ2-1; 8 bases align to TRBD2. This CDR3 has 15 amino acids. CDR1 LGHNA and CDR2 YSLEER come from the germline V gene. J lost 3 bases, V lost 1 base, and 2 bases had no gene match. CDR3 sequence: CASSQGSGGYNEQFF. For the CDR3, the DNA is TGCGCCAGCAGCCAAGGGAGCGGGGGCTACAATGAGCAGTTCTTC.

The rearrangement uses TRBV14 and TRBJ2-1, with 7 bases lining up with TRBD2. The CDR3 is 17 residues long. CDR1 is SGHDN, CDR2 FVKESK, per germline. V trimming: 1 base; J trimming: 3 bases; junction bases outside the gene matches: 9. Here the CDR3 DNA reads TGTGCCAGCAGCCAAGTATTAAGCGGGGTGATCTACAATGAGCAGTTCTTC. This encodes CASSQVLSGVIYNEQFF.

CDR3 bases: TGTGCCACCAGCAGAGATTTTGAGGAAAAAGCAACCTATGGCTACACCTTC. It encodes CATSRDFEEKATYGYTF. The genes are TRBV15 and TRBJ1-2; no clear D. V lost 0 bases and J lost 4, with 18 bases in between. CDR1 is LNHNV and CDR2 is YYDKDF in the germline V gene (reference sequence). The CDR3 is 17 residues long. Supplemented by reference TRBV15 and TRBJ1-2, the full variable domain reads DAMVIQNPRYQVTQFGKPVTLSCSQTLNHNVMYWYQQKSSQAPKLLFHYYDKDFNNEADTPDNFQSRRPNTSFCFLDIRSPGLGDTAMYLCATSRDFEEKATYGYTFGSGTRLTVV.

This clone was seen just once. The chain links TRBV15 to TRBJ1-2; 7 nucleotides agree with TRBD1. Germline CDR1 LNHNV, CDR2 YYDKDF (reference sequence). V was pared by 3 bases and J by 4 bases, with 8 bases of the junction left unmatched. There are 15 residues in the CDR3. The DNA for the CDR3 is TGTGCCACCAGCAGGACTACCGGGACAGCCTATGGCTACACCTTC. Protein sequence: CATSRTTGTAYGYTF.

The V and J genes are TRBV7-9 and TRBJ2-1; D gene ambiguous. Per the germline V gene, CDR1 is SEHNR and CDR2 is FQNEAQ (reference sequence). The length of the CDR3 is 13 residues. Trimming took 7 bases from V and 10 from J, leaving 17 bases between them. The CDR3 DNA follows: TGTGCCAGCAACCAAGCTGGGCGCGAAGAGCAGTTCTTC. Protein product: CASNQAGREEQFF.